These T cell receptor beta chains were read from a single sample in a study of blood T cell repertoires in COVID-19. The method was immunoSEQ multiplex PCR; TCRdb's version includes in-frame clones alone and lacks a portion of them. The sample has nearly 25,000 clones, 81% seen once. The sample taken for sequencing was peripheral blood. Source of these receptors: a man between 70 and 80 years old with acute or convalescent COVID-19. Both conserved end residues are part of each CDR3. The order of the fields is J gene, clone size, V gene, D gene, CDR3 protein, CDR3 DNA. A D gene is named only where the DNA matches it firmly. Rows may omit the clone size; those that give it use once, few, many or a size class.

TRBJ1-6	.	TRBV5-6	.	CASVTRGIHNSPLHF	TGTGCCAGCGTTACAAGAGGGATCCATAATTCACCCCTCCACTTT
TRBJ1-3	.	TRBV4-2	.	CASSARRAGNTIYF	TGTGCCAGCAGCGCTAGGCGAGCTGGAAACACCATATATTTT
TRBJ1-2	.	TRBV7-2	.	CASSQGQRFYGYTF	TGTGCCAGCAGCCAAGGACAGCGATTCTATGGCTACACCTTC
TRBJ1-5	medium-sized	TRBV6-1	.	CASSEAGQQNQPQHF	TGTGCCAGCAGTGAAGCCGGACAGCAGAATCAGCCCCAGCATTTT
TRBJ1-6	.	TRBV7-2	.	CASSPSQNSPLHF	TGTGCCAGCAGCCCGTCACAGAATTCACCCCTCCACTTT
TRBJ2-5	.	TRBV21-1	.	CASRTLGTGKETQYF	TGTGCCAGCCGTACGCTGGGGACAGGGAAAGAGACCCAGTACTTC
TRBJ2-7	.	TRBV6-5	TRBD1	CASRTGTGSYEQYF	TGTGCCAGCAGAACCGGGACAGGGTCCTACGAGCAGTACTTC
TRBJ2-5	.	TRBV5-1	TRBD1	CASSTGQVGETQYF	TGCGCCAGCAGCACGGGACAGGTCGGCGAGACCCAGTACTTC
TRBJ1-5	.	TRBV19	.	CASSGVGNQPQHF	TGTGCCAGCTCAGGGGTAGGCAATCAGCCCCAGCATTTT
TRBJ1-4	.	TRBV9	TRBD1	CASSVGTGRSGEKLFF	TGTGCCAGCAGCGTGGGGACAGGGAGGAGTGGTGAAAAACTGTTTTTT
TRBJ2-5	.	TRBV12-3/TRBV12-4	.	CASSGRERETQYF	TGTGCCAGCAGTGGAAGGGAGCGGGAGACCCAGTACTTC
TRBJ2-1	.	TRBV5-5	TRBD2	CASSLGVGGSSYNEQFF	TGTGCCAGCAGCTTGGGGGTCGGCGGGAGCTCCTACAATGAGCAGTTCTTC
TRBJ1-2	.	TRBV5-1	.	CASSLTGLYGYTF	TGCGCCAGCAGCTTGACAGGGCTCTATGGCTACACCTTC
TRBJ2-5	.	TRBV3-1/TRBV3-2	.	CASSQVSGHIQETQYF	TGTGCCAGCAGCCAAGTTTCTGGGCACATCCAAGAGACCCAGTACTTC
TRBJ1-2	.	TRBV7-8	.	CASSDNANYGYTF	TGTGCCAGCAGCGACAATGCTAACTATGGCTACACCTTC
TRBJ1-5	.	TRBV6-6	.	CASSYSRGNQPQHF	TGTGCCAGCAGTTACAGTAGGGGGAATCAGCCCCAGCATTTT
TRBJ2-3	.	TRBV5-1	.	CASSLQDDSTDTQYF	TGCGCCAGCAGCTTGCAGGATGATAGCACAGATACGCAGTATTTT
TRBJ1-3	.	TRBV7-8	.	CASSLRPGQYSGNTIYF	TGTGCCAGCAGCTTGAGGCCAGGACAGTACTCTGGAAACACCATATATTTT
TRBJ2-3	.	TRBV21-1	.	CAMPGASGRNIHDSTDTQYF	TGTGCCATGCCAGGGGCTAGCGGGAGGAACATCCATGATAGCACAGATACGCAGTATTTT
TRBJ1-2	.	TRBV19	.	CASGEGDYGYTF	TGTGCCAGTGGGGAGGGAGACTATGGCTACACCTTC
TRBJ2-5	.	TRBV18	.	CASSPFQGGQSETQYF	TGTGCCAGCTCACCCTTTCAAGGAGGGCAGTCAGAGACCCAGTACTTC
TRBJ2-1	once	TRBV12-5	TRBD1	CASGLGLDRVNEQFF	TGTGCTAGTGGTCTGGGTTTGGACAGGGTTAATGAGCAGTTCTTC
TRBJ2-1	.	TRBV6-1	.	CASSELNEQFF	TGTGCCAGCAGTGAACTCAATGAGCAGTTCTTC
TRBJ1-2	.	TRBV5-4	.	CASSSQSNYGYTF	TGTGCCAGCAGCTCACAAAGTAACTATGGCTACACCTTC
TRBJ1-4	.	TRBV7-9	TRBD1	CASSPLGQGRTNEKLFF	TGTGCCAGCAGCCCCTTAGGACAGGGGCGGACTAATGAAAAACTGTTTTTT
TRBJ1-6	.	TRBV15	TRBD1	CAAGPGQGGNSPLHF	TGTGCCGCGGGACCCGGACAGGGAGGTAATTCACCCCTCCACTTT
TRBJ2-1	few	TRBV5-5	.	CASSYDSLYNEQFF	TGTGCCAGCAGCTACGACAGTCTCTACAATGAGCAGTTCTTC
TRBJ1-2	.	TRBV29-1	.	CSVDSGRDGYTF	TGCAGCGTGGACAGCGGCCGGGATGGCTACACCTTC
TRBJ2-7	.	TRBV7-2	TRBD1	CASSRRDRGSEQYF	TGTGCCAGCAGCCGCCGGGACAGGGGGTCCGAGCAGTACTTC
TRBJ2-7	few	TRBV19	.	CASSIGAVSSNEQYF	TGTGCCAGTAGTATAGGCGCGGTGAGCTCTAACGAGCAGTACTTC
TRBJ2-2	.	TRBV7-8	TRBD1	CASSSLRGSKNTGELFF	TGTGCCAGCAGCTCGCTCAGGGGGAGTAAGAACACCGGGGAGCTGTTTTTT
TRBJ2-6	.	TRBV19	TRBD1	CASSMGRQGAGANVLTF	TGTGCCAGTAGTATGGGTAGACAGGGGGCTGGGGCCAACGTCCTGACTTTC
TRBJ2-3	.	TRBV5-1	TRBD1	CASSLDGRGRDTQYF	TGCGCCAGCAGCTTGGACGGCAGGGGGCGCGATACGCAGTATTTT
TRBJ2-3	.	TRBV7-9	.	CASSFPGLRDTDTQYF	TGTGCCAGCAGCTTTCCCGGACTCAGAGACACAGATACGCAGTATTTT
TRBJ2-5	.	TRBV11-2	TRBD2	CASRGLAGEETQYF	TGTGCCAGCAGGGGACTAGCGGGAGAAGAGACCCAGTACTTC
TRBJ2-1	once	TRBV11-2	.	CASSLGAGYNEQFF	TGTGCCAGCAGCTTAGGGGCGGGATACAATGAGCAGTTCTTC
TRBJ2-7	few	TRBV11-2	TRBD1	CASMGQASYEQYF	TGTGCCAGCATGGGACAGGCTTCCTACGAGCAGTACTTC
TRBJ1-4	once	TRBV2	TRBD1	CASSFRQGRDEKLFF	TGTGCCAGCAGTTTTAGACAGGGGAGGGATGAAAAACTGTTTTTT
TRBJ1-5	.	TRBV7-8	.	CASSLANRRGDQPQHF	TGTGCCAGCAGCTTAGCAAACAGGCGGGGGGATCAGCCCCAGCATTTT
TRBJ1-5	few	TRBV4-3	.	CASSQGVGKGSNQPQHF	TGCGCCAGCAGCCAAGGCGTAGGGAAGGGGAGCAATCAGCCCCAGCATTTT
TRBJ2-2	.	TRBV9	.	CASSVSSGRTGELFF	TGTGCCAGCAGCGTAAGTTCCGGTCGTACCGGGGAGCTGTTTTTT